This TCR beta chain is drawn from a study of shared clonotypes between healthy human individuals. Study-level results: On the whole, naive subsets had larger estimated richness than memory subsets had. A few donors showed sharing of around 5% of naive CD4 clonotypes.

In germline, CDR1 is GTSNPN, CDR2 SVGIG (reference sequence). The V end was cut by 0 bases, the J end by 3 bases, with 9 bases between. The CDR3 has 13 residues. Naive CD8 cells lacked CD45RO, underwent positive selection for CCR7 and left out terminally differentiated effector memory CD45RA+ cells. The assay was run at deep level. The repertoire was sequenced with immunoSEQ multiplex PCR; TCRdb's copy has only in-frame clones and lacks some. The repertoire holds about 2 million clones, with approximately 95% as singletons. Details on this clone: Its antigen is still unknown.

The J gene is TRBJ2-7, the V gene TRBV30, with D maybe TRBD1 (5 bases). This receptor was taken from a young man in good health. The sequencing sample was made of naive CD8+ T cells sorted from blood. The CDR3 sequence: CAWSVAGRYEQYF. The CDR3 DNA follows: TGTGCCTGGAGTGTAGCAGGGCGCTACGAGCAGTACTTC.